The next 6 T cell receptor beta chains were all read from a single sample in a study of neoadjuvant anti-PD-1 for oral cavity cancer. Libraries were prepared by immunoSEQ multiplex PCR; TCRdb keeps only in-frame clonotypes and omits some of them. Among tens of thousands of clones listed, 65% to 80% were seen once. Specified time point: after neoadjuvant nivolumab, at surgical resection. Material: PBMCs, obtained after nivolumab (anti-PD-1) treatment. These TCRs come from a person aged 35-80 years with oral cavity squamous cell carcinoma.

This clone came up a few times. In DNA form, the CDR3 reads TGTGCCAGCGGACGCCATAATTCACCCCTCCACTTT. Translation gives CASGRHNSPLHF. The genes are TRBV19 and TRBJ1-6; D call uncertain. Trimming shortened V by 9 bases and J by 5 bases, and 8 bases separated the two germline ends. Germline lookup yields CDR1 LNHDA and CDR2 SQIVND (reference sequence). The CDR3 length is 12 residues.

The V call is TRBV11-2, the J call TRBJ2-6; unclear D gene. The CDR3 runs to 18 residues. Germline values: CDR1 SGHAT, CDR2 FQNNGV. V was trimmed by 3 bases and J by 4 bases, leaving 19 bases between them. CDR3 residues: CASSLYPAPLEGANVLTF. The CDR3 DNA reads as TGTGCCAGCAGCTTGTACCCGGCCCCATTAGAAGGGGCCAACGTCCTGACTTTC.

This chain joins TRBV7-2 and TRBJ1-3, with unresolved D. Deletions cut 0 bases from V and 6 bases from J, with 6 bases between. Germline V gene data show CDR1 as SGHTA and CDR2 as FQGNSA. The CDR3 spans 13 residues. The chain's CDR3 is CASSLAGKNTIYF. The CDR3 coding sequence is TGTGCCAGCAGCTTAGCCGGGAAAAACACCATATATTTT.

This chain uses TRBV5-1 with TRBJ1-6; 11 bases map to TRBD1. The CDR3 runs 16 residues. The V gene's germline CDR1 is SGHRS and CDR2 YFSETQ. J lost 6 bases, V lost 4 bases, and 6 bases had no gene match. Here the CDR3 reads CASSRGGTGGNSPLHF. The CDR3 nucleotides are TGCGCCAGCAGCCGCGGCGGGACAGGGGGTAATTCACCCCTCCACTTT.

V is TRBV5-4 and J is TRBJ2-2, with a weak D call TRBD2 (6 bases). The germline CDR1 and CDR2 sequences are SGHNT and YYREEE (reference sequence). V was pared by 5 bases and J by 4 bases, with 15 bases between. The CDR3 extends over 15 amino acids. CDR3 bases: TGTGCCAGCAGTGAACGGGCGGGAAGCACCGGGGAGCTGTTTTTT. This gives the protein CASSERAGSTGELFF.

The rearrangement uses TRBV5-6 and TRBJ1-2; D is possibly TRBD1 (6 bases). With 7 bases removed from V and 8 bases from J, the gap between germline ends came to 18 bases. The germline V gene encodes CDR1 SGHDT and CDR2 YYEEEE. The CDR3 length is 13 residues. DNA of the CDR3: TGTGCCAGCGGTCGGGGGGGGCCACAAGGCTACACCTTC. Translated, it gives CASGRGGPQGYTF.